This TCR beta chain was identified in a study of blood T cell repertoires in COVID-19. Study processing details: The assay estimated nucleated cells by amplifying reference gene primers. Clones were read by immunoSEQ multiplex PCR, and TCRdb kept only the in-frame ones, dropping some. V, J and clone size were drawn from that table, and D and trimming were deduced from the DNA. The table shows some 150,000 clones, with 75% to 85% occurring only once. The germline V gene encodes CDR1 MNHEY and CDR2 SVGAGI. V lost 6 bases, J lost 7 bases, and 10 bases lay in between. The CDR3 loop spans 13 amino acids. The clonotype was recovered from a woman aged 45-59 years in a cohort sampled during active or convalescent COVID-19. The chain links TRBV6-5 to TRBJ1-6; D gene unclear. The specimen sequenced was peripheral blood. The CDR3 region is CASRRLPNSPLHF. CDR3 nucleotide sequence: TGTGCCAGCAGACGGTTACCGAATTCACCCCTCCACTTT.